This T cell receptor (beta chain) appears in the sequencing data of a study of neoadjuvant anti-PD-1 for oral cavity cancer. The study's findings and limits: Post-nivolumab, blood T cell clonality was significantly elevated in non-responders.

The V gene's germline CDR1 is GTSNPN and CDR2 SVGIG (reference sequence). CDR3 size: 11 residues. Trimming pared 0 bases from V and 6 bases from J, leaving 5 bases between. Concerning this clone itself: The antigen is not known.

Sequencing used immunoSEQ multiplex PCR; TCRdb keeps in-frame clones, though not all of them. The sample lists some 66,000 clones; about 86% were seen once. This receptor was identified in a person between 40 and 85 years old with oral cavity squamous cell carcinoma. V is TRBV30 and J is TRBJ2-5; D unresolved. Specimen: PBMCs, collected before nivolumab (anti-PD-1) treatment. The CDR3 reads CAWSVWQTQYF. DNA for the CDR3: TGTGCCTGGAGTGTGTGGCAGACCCAGTACTTC. The entire variable domain, with the rest obtained from reference TRBV30 and TRBJ2-5, is as follows: SQTIHQWPATLVQPVGSPLSLECTVEGTSNPNLYWYRQAAGRGLQLLFYSVGIGQISSEVPQNLSASRPQDRQFILSSKKLLLSDSGFYLCAWSVWQTQYFGPGTRLLVL.